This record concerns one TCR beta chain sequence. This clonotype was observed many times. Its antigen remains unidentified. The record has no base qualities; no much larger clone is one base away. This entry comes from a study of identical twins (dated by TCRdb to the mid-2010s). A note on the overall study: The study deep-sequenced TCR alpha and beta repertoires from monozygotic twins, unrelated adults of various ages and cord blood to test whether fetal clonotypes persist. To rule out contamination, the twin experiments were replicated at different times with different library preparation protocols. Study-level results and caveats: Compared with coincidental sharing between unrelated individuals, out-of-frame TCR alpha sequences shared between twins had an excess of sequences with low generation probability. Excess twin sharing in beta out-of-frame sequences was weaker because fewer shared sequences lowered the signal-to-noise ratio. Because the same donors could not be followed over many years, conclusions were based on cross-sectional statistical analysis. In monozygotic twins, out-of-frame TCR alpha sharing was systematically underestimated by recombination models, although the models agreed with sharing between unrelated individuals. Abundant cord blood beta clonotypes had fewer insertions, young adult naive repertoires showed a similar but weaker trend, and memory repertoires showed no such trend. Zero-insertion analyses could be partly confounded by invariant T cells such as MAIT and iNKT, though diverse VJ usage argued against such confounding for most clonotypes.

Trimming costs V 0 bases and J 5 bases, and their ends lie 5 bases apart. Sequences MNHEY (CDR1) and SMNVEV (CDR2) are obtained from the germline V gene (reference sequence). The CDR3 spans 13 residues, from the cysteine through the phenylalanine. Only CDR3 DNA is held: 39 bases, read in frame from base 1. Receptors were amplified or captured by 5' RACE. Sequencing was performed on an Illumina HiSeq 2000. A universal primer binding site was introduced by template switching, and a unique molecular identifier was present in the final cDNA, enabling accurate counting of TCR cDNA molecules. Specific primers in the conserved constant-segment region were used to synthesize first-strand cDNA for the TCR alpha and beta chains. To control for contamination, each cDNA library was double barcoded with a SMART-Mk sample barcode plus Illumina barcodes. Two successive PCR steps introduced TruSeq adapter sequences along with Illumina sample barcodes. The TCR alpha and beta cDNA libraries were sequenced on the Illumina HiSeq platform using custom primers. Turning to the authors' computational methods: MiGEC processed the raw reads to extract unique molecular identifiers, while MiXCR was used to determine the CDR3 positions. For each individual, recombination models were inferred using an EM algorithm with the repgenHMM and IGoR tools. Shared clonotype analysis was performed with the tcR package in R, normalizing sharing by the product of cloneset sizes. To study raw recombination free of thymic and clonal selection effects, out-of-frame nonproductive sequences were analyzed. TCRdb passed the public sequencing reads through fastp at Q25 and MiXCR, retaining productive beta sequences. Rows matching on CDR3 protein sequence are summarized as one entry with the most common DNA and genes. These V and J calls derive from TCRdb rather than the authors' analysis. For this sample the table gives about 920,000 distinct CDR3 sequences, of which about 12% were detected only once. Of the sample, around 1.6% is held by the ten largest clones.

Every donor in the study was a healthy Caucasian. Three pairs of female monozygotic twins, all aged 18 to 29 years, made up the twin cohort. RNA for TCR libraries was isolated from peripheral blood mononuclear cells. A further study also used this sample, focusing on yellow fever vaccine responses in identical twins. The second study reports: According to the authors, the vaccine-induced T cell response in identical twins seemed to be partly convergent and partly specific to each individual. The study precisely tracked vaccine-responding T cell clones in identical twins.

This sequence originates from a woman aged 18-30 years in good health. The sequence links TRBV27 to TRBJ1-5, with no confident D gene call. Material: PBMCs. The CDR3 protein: CASSLSFDQPQHF. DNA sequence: TGTGCCAGCAGTTTATCGTTTGATCAGCCCCAGCATTTT.